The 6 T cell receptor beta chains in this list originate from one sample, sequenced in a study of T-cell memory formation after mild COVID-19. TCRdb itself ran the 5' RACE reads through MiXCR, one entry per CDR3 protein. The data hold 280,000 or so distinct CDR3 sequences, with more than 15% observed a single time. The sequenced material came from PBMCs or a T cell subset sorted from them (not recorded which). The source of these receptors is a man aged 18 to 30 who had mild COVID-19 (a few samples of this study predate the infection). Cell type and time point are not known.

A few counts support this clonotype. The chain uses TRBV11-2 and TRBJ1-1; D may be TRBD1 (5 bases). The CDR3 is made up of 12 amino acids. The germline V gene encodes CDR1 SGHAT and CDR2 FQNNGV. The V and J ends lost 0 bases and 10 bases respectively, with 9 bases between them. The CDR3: CASSLDQGGAFF. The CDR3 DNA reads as TGTGCCAGCAGCTTAGATCAGGGAGGAGCTTTCTTT.

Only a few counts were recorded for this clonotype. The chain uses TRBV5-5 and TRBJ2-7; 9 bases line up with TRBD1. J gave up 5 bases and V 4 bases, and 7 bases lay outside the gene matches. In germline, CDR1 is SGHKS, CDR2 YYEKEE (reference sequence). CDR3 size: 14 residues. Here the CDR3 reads CASSNRDRAHEQYF. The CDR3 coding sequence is TGTGCCAGCAGCAACCGGGACAGGGCACACGAGCAGTACTTC.

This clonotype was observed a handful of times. In DNA form, the CDR3 reads TGTGCCAGAAGGACAGGGGCCGAGCAGTACGTC. Translation: CARRTGAEQYV. The chain carries TRBV10-3 and TRBJ2-7; 9 nucleotides align to TRBD1. From germline, CDR1 is ENHRY and CDR2 SYGVKD. The CDR3 is 11 residues long. V lost 10 bases to trimming and J lost 6 bases; unmatched junction nucleotides: 4.

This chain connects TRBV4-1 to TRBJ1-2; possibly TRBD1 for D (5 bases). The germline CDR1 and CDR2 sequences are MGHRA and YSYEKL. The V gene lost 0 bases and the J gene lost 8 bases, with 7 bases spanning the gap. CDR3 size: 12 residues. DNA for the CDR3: TGCGCCAGCAGCCAAGATTGGGGCGGCTACACCTTC. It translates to CASSQDWGGYTF.

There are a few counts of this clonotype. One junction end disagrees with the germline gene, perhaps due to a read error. As DNA, the CDR3 is TGCAGCGTTGACAGACAGGGGAACTCTGAAGCTTTCTTT. It encodes CSVDRQGNSEAFF. The chain uses TRBV29-1 and TRBJ1-1; the match to TRBD1 covers 8 bases. CDR3 length: 13 amino acids. Germline loops: CDR1 SQVTM, CDR2 ANQGSEA.

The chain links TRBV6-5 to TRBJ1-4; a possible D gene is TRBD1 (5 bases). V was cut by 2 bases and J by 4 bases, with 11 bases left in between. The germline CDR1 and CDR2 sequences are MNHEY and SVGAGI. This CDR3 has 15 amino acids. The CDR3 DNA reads TGTGCCAGCAGTTACGGGGGGGGTCTTAATGAAAAACTGTTTTTT. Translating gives CASSYGGGLNEKLFF.